Presented here are 5 T cell receptor beta chains from one specimen sequenced in a study of T cells expressing NK-cell markers. TCRdb derives one entry per CDR3 protein from the 5' RACE reads, leaving out DNA. The sample holds more than 90,000 distinct CDR3 sequences. Sequenced: blood T cells: a sorted CD56 or NKG2C T cell subset, CD4+ or CD8+ T cells, or bulk PBMC T cells (not recorded which). These receptors originate from a woman aged 18 to 75 in good health.

This chain connects TRBV9 to TRBJ2-1; TCRdb indicates TRBD2, and absent DNA this call remains unverified. Germline-derived CDR1 and CDR2 are SGDLS and YYNGEE. CDR3 size: 15 residues. CDR3 sequence: CASSVGSSGSNEQFF.

The rearrangement joins TRBV15 to TRBJ2-3; TCRdb's D call, TRBD2, is unchecked because there is no DNA. The CDR3 has 16 amino acids. Germline assignment: CDR1 LNHNV and CDR2 YYDKDF (reference sequence). The CDR3 here is CATSNIAGVISDTQYF.

The chain recombines TRBV12-3 or TRBV12-4 with TRBJ1-2. This CDR3 contains 14 residues. CDR3 protein: CASKGKVSVDGYTF.

The chain is built from TRBV3-1 and TRBJ2-1. The CDR3 length is 16 residues. The germline V gene has CDR1 LGHDT and CDR2 YNNKEL (reference sequence). CDR3 amino acids: CASSQGMGSSYNEQFF.

V usage is TRBV19 and J usage is TRBJ2-1; the D call of TRBD2 rests on TCRdb alone, since no DNA is present to check it. The germline V gene has CDR1 LNHDA and CDR2 SQIVND (reference sequence). CDR3 size: 15 residues. This CDR3 is CASSPGTRGVNEQFF.